This T cell receptor (beta chain) comes out of a study of spatial heterogeneity in lung cancer. At the level of the study: Detection consistently yielded more beta chains than alpha chains.

Time point here: sample taken at primary tumor resection. Unsorted whole RNA samples from tumor, nontumor lung or frozen PBMC were sequenced. In TCRdb, the 5' RACE reads were re-called with MiXCR into one record per CDR3 protein. This sample carries some 85,000 distinct CDR3 sequences, approximately 21% of them seen once, and the ten largest clones take 6.2%. Germline-derived CDR1 and CDR2 are MDHEN and SYDVKM. V was shortened by 4 bases and J by 7 bases, with 16 bases between the two germline ends. The CDR3 length is 14 residues. This sequence joins TRBV28 and TRBJ1-2; D gene uncertain. The origin of this receptor is a male donor with early-stage non-small cell lung cancer. Source: PBMCs, taken at surgery. The CDR3 region is CASSSAGRVFGYTF. The CDR3 bases are TGTGCCAGCAGTTCCGCCGGACGAGTATTTGGCTACACCTTC.